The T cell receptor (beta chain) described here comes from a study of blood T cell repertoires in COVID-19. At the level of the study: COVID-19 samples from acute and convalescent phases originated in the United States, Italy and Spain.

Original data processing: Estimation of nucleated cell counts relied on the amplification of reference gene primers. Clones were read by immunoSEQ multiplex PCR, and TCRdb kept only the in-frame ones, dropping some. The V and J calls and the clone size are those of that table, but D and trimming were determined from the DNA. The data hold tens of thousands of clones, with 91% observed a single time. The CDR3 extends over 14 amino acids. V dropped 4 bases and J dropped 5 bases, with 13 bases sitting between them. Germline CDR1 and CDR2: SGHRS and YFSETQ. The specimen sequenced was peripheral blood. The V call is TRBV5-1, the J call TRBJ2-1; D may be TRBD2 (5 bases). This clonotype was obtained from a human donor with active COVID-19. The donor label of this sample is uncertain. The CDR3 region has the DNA TGCGCCAGCAGCGGGCGGGCTCGAAACAATGAGCAGTTCTTC. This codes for CASSGRARNNEQFF.